One and the same sample provided the 20 T cell receptor beta chains below, sequenced in a study of neurological immune-mediated disorders. MiXCR was run by TCRdb on the 5' RACE reads, yielding one entry per CDR3 protein. The sample has roughly 49,000 distinct CDR3 sequences, roughly 13% seen once. Time point defined: longitudinal time-point 3. The sample was PBMCs. The receptors come from a male donor with HTLV-1-associated myelopathy (HAM/TSP).

Comment on this clonotype: Being one base from a much bigger clone, this may be a read error. The chain is built from TRBV12-3 or TRBV12-4 and TRBJ2-1, with D possibly TRBD2 on 6 matching bases. The CDR3 loop spans 15 amino acids. V gave up 4 bases and J gave up 0 bases, with 10 bases separating them. Written as DNA, the CDR3 is TGTGCCAGCAGTTCAGGGACTCACTCCTACAATGAGCAGTTCTTC. Its protein product is CASSSGTHSYNEQFF.

This clonotype occurred many times. The V gene is TRBV5-6, the J gene TRBJ2-5; unclear D gene. The CDR3 contains 15 residues. Trimming removed 1 base at V and 3 bases at J, with 13 bases between. Germline V gives CDR1 SGHDT, CDR2 YYEEEE. The CDR3 spells CASSLILDGKETQYF. DNA for the CDR3: TGTGCCAGCAGCTTGATTTTAGACGGAAAAGAGACCCAGTACTTC.

This clonotype was seen ten or more times. The chain combines TRBV24-1 with TRBJ2-3; D unclear. Trimming took off 8 bases at V and 7 bases at J, with 9 bases between the two ends. Germline CDR1 and CDR2: KGHDR and SFDVKD. This CDR3 is built from 11 residues. The CDR3 reads CATTDRYTQYF. CDR3 nucleotides: TGTGCCACCACGGACCGTTATACGCAGTATTTT.

This clonotype appeared many times. This chain joins TRBV7-2 and TRBJ2-3, with D maybe TRBD2 (7 bases). This CDR3 is 17 amino acids long. Per the germline V gene, CDR1 is SGHTA and CDR2 is FQGNSA. Trimming took 1 base from V and 5 from J, leaving 19 bases between them. This CDR3 reads CASSLVFWGGPGDTQYF. The CDR3 coding sequence is TGTGCCAGCAGCTTAGTTTTTTGGGGGGGGCCAGGAGATACGCAGTATTTT.

This clonotype was observed at least ten times. The chain joins TRBV5-1 to TRBJ2-2, with D perhaps TRBD1 (6 bases). The V end was cut by 3 bases, the J end by 5 bases, with 17 bases between. The CDR3 contains 16 residues. The germline V gene encodes CDR1 SGHRS and CDR2 YFSETQ. Here the CDR3 DNA reads TGCGCCAGCAGCTGGGGGCCGGGTAAGGATACCGGGGAGCTGTTTTTT. Translated, it gives CASSWGPGKDTGELFF.

The chain employs TRBV25-1 and TRBJ2-2, with D perhaps given as TRBD1 or TRBD2 (5 bases each). CDR3 length: 14 amino acids. Trimming removed 11 bases at V and 3 bases at J, with 16 bases between. CDR1 and CDR2 (germline): MGHDK, SYGVNS. As DNA, the CDR3 is TGTGCCTGTAAAGTCCAGGGAGACACCGGGGAGCTGTTTTTT. As protein: CACKVQGDTGELFF.

This clonotype was seen at least ten times. This rearrangement joins TRBV6-5 to TRBJ1-2; D remains ambiguous. This CDR3 is 15 amino acids long. CDR1 and CDR2 (germline): MNHEY, SVGAGI. The V gene lost 7 bases and the J gene lost 4 bases, with 19 bases spanning the gap. The CDR3 DNA reads TGTGCCAGCAACCCGGCGGGTCCCCGGGGCTATGGCTACACCTTC. It specifies CASNPAGPRGYGYTF.

The CDR3 nucleotides are TGCAGTGCTCATCGGGCGGGGGTGAGCACAGATACGCAGTATTTT. Residues: CSAHRAGVSTDTQYF. The chain recombines TRBV20-1 with TRBJ2-3; 7 nucleotides match TRBD2. This CDR3 is 15 amino acids long. Germline CDR1 is DFQATT and CDR2 is SNEGSKA (reference sequence). J was trimmed by 0 bases and V by 5 bases; bases with no gene match: 8.

This clonotype was seen repeatedly, ten times or more. The V gene is TRBV7-2, the J gene TRBJ1-6; 9 bases fit TRBD1. The CDR3 sequence is 15 residues long. Germline V CDR1 and CDR2: SGHTA, FQGNSA. J was trimmed by 10 bases and V by 4 bases; bases with no gene match: 8. This chain's CDR3 is CASSSFGQGNSPLHF. The CDR3 nucleotides are TGTGCCAGCAGCTCATTCGGACAGGGGAACTCACCCCTCCACTTT.

On this clonotype: A read error is possible here, since a much larger clone lies one base away. The genes are TRBV7-2 and TRBJ1-5, with TRBD1 identical over 7 bases. The germline CDR1 and CDR2 sequences are SGHTA and FQGNSA. This CDR3 is built from 14 residues. CDR3 region: CASSPNRGNQPQNF. Here the CDR3 DNA reads TGTGCCAGCAGCCCGAACAGGGGCAATCAGCCCCAGAATTTT.

This clonotype has ten or more counts. The CDR3 sequence: CASSLPTGDSTDTQYF. The CDR3 DNA sequence: TGCGCCAGCAGCTTGCCGACAGGGGATAGCACAGATACGCAGTATTTT. The J gene is TRBJ2-3, the V gene TRBV5-1; 8 bases agree with TRBD1. The V and J ends lost 1 base and 0 bases, in that order; junction bases with no gene match: 4. Germline values: CDR1 SGHRS, CDR2 YFSETQ. The CDR3 contains 16 residues.

In this sample, this clonotype turned up many times. J is TRBJ2-7 and V is TRBV5-1; 8 nucleotides align to TRBD1. This CDR3 is 15 amino acids long. With 4 bases clipped from V and 3 bases from J, the junction kept 9 bases outside the gene matches. Germline CDR1 is SGHRS and CDR2 is YFSETQ. CDR3 sequence reads: CASSQGQAFDYEQYF. DNA for the CDR3: TGCGCCAGCAGCCAGGGACAGGCGTTCGACTACGAGCAGTACTTC.

The table lists this clonotype with many counts. This chain connects TRBV6-5 to TRBJ1-1; possible D gene TRBD1, 5 bases. V lost 7 bases to trimming and J lost 1 base, with 13 bases between them. Germline assignment: CDR1 MNHEY and CDR2 SVGAGI. The CDR3 loop spans 14 amino acids. The chain's CDR3 is CASTRGAWNTEAFF. In DNA form, the CDR3 reads TGTGCCAGCACCAGAGGGGCGTGGAACACTGAAGCTTTCTTT.

This clonotype was seen ten or more times. The chain employs TRBV5-1 and TRBJ1-4; 7 nucleotides match TRBD1. The CDR3 totals 16 residues. Germline V gene lookup returns CDR1 SGHRS and CDR2 YFSETQ. V lost 3 bases, J lost 2 bases, and 7 bases stayed unmatched. The CDR3 nucleotides are TGCGCCAGCAGCTCCAGGGGGGGGGCGACTAATGAAAAACTGTTTTTT. As protein: CASSSRGGATNEKLFF.

This clonotype was counted at least ten times. The chain employs TRBV9 and TRBJ2-1, with 7 bases fitting TRBD1. The trim removed 0 bases at V and 0 bases at J, leaving 9 bases unmatched. This CDR3 has 18 amino acids. Germline V gene lookup returns CDR1 SGDLS and CDR2 YYNGEE. In DNA, the CDR3 is TGTGCCAGCAGCGTAGCGTCGGACAGGTTGGGCTCCTACAATGAGCAGTTCTTC. It translates to CASSVASDRLGSYNEQFF.

This clonotype was seen ten or more times. The rearrangement joins TRBV12-3 or TRBV12-4 to TRBJ2-5; a weak D match, TRBD1 (6 bases). The CDR3 runs 14 residues. V lost 3 bases to trimming and J lost 5 bases, with 13 bases between them. For the CDR3, the DNA is TGTGCCAGCAGTTTGCGGACAGTTGGGGAGACCCAGTACTTC. Translation: CASSLRTVGETQYF.

Many counts were recorded for this clonotype. The CDR3: CASSRGPSGANVLTF. The DNA of the CDR3 is TGTGCCAGCAGCCGCGGCCCATCTGGGGCCAACGTCCTGACTTTC. The rearrangement links TRBV7-6 to TRBJ2-6; D remains unclear. The V and J ends lost 5 bases and 1 base respectively, with 9 bases between them. CDR3 length: 15 amino acids. Germline V gene sequence: CDR1 SGHVS, CDR2 FNYEAQ.

The chain has TRBV28 and TRBJ2-5, with TRBD2 identical over 9 bases. The germline CDR1 and CDR2 sequences are MDHEN and SYDVKM. V lost 3 bases, J lost 5 bases, and 7 bases stayed unmatched. The CDR3 spans 15 residues. Written as DNA, the CDR3 is TGTGCCAGCAGTTTTCTAGCGGGGTACCGGGAGACCCAGTACTTC. Its protein is CASSFLAGYRETQYF. The full variable domain, in which reference TRBV28 and TRBJ2-5 provide the parts outside the CDR3, is DVKVTQSSRYLVKRTGEKVFLECVQDMDHENMFWYRQDPGLGLRLIYFSYDVKMKEKGDIPEGYSVSREKKERFSLILESASTNQTSMYLCASSFLAGYRETQYFGPGTRLLVL.

Ten or more counts support this clonotype. The rearrangement joins TRBV6-5 to TRBJ2-5, with 8 bases lining up with TRBD1. Unmatched junction bases numbered 9, after V lost 5 bases and J lost 4 bases. This CDR3 spans 15 amino acids. Germline CDR1 reads MNHEY; CDR2 reads SVGAGI. CDR3 in DNA: TGTGCCAGCAGTAACAGGGGGATTTTTGGAGAGACCCAGTACTTC. Translating it yields CASSNRGIFGETQYF.

In its sample, this clonotype was seen many times. V and J are TRBV7-9 and TRBJ2-5, with D possibly being TRBD1 or TRBD2 (5 bases each). Germline V CDR1 and CDR2: SEHNR, FQNEAQ (reference sequence). V was pared by 5 bases and J by 5 bases, with 15 bases between. This CDR3 region has 14 residues. The CDR3 sequence is CASSATGASETQYF. The DNA of the CDR3 is TGTGCCAGCAGCGCCACCGGGGCCTCGGAGACCCAGTACTTC.